Following are 15 T cell receptor beta chains from one sample sequenced in a study of regulatory T cells in long-lasting Graves disease. Specified time point: newly diagnosed GD, antithyroid drugs for less than 3 months. PBMCs provided the RNA from which the TCR library was made. The TCR beta library used iRepertoire HTBI primers with Arm-PCR amplification of CDR3. TCRdb re-called the multiplex PCR reads through MiXCR, storing one row per CDR3 protein. The sample contains some 400,000 distinct CDR3 sequences, 14% to 15% of which appear only once. Separately, the same data were catalogued under a study of T cells in Graves' hyperthyroidism and ophthalmopathy.

The sample here was peripheral blood mononuclear cells (PBMCs), taken at new diagnosis, from a patient treated with antithyroid drugs. The source is a woman aged 25-40 years with Graves disease.

In its sample, this clonotype was seen many times. This rearrangement joins TRBV6-5 to TRBJ1-1; D not resolved. V was pared by 2 bases and J by 1 base, with 8 bases between. The CDR3 covers 14 residues. Germline V gene data show CDR1 as MNHEY and CDR2 as SVGAGI. Here the CDR3 DNA reads TGTGCCAGCAGTTACGATAGCTCGAACACTGAAGCTTTCTTT. Translation: CASSYDSSNTEAFF.

In its sample, this clonotype was seen many times. This chain connects TRBV2 to TRBJ2-2; D unresolved. The CDR3 has 12 residues. Germline V gives CDR1 SNHLY, CDR2 FYNNEI. V lost 3 bases and J lost 6, with 5 bases in between. CDR3 amino acids: CASSDPPGELFF. CDR3 DNA sequence: TGTGCCAGCAGTGATCCACCCGGGGAGCTGTTTTTT.

This clonotype was counted between two and nine times. The chain carries TRBV10-1 and TRBJ2-7; 14 bases are a match to TRBD2. Germline CDR1 and CDR2: WNHNN and SYGVQD (reference sequence). V was clipped by 6 bases and J by 0 bases; unmatched bases: 4. This CDR3 is built from 16 residues. CDR3 in amino acids: CASSPGTSGSSYEQYF. The DNA for the CDR3 is TGCGCCAGCAGCCCCGGGACTAGCGGGAGCTCCTACGAGCAGTACTTC.

This clonotype was observed a handful of times. The chain uses TRBV7-3 and TRBJ2-1, with 12 bases lining up with TRBD2. The CDR3 has 15 residues. CDR1 and CDR2 (germline): SGHTA, FQGTGA. The junction had 8 bases not matched to a gene; V was cut back by 5 bases and J by 9 bases. The CDR3 spells CASSTASGRAAEQFF. Here the CDR3 DNA reads TGTGCCAGCAGCACGGCTAGCGGGAGGGCCGCTGAGCAGTTCTTC.

On this clonotype itself: This may stem from a read error, because a much larger clone lies one nucleotide away. V usage is TRBV24-1 and J usage is TRBJ1-5; no reliable D call. CDR1 is KGHDR and CDR2 is SFDVKD in the germline V gene. This CDR3 has 14 residues. The CDR3 DNA sequence: TGTGCCACCAGTTATTTGTTTAGCAATCAGCCCCAGCATTTT. Its translation: CATSYLFSNQPQHF.

Ten or more counts support this clonotype. The chain has TRBV6-1 and TRBJ2-1; the D gene is possibly TRBD1 (7 bases). The CDR3 runs 13 residues. V gave up 6 bases and J gave up 7 bases, with 13 bases separating them. The germline V gene encodes CDR1 MNHNS and CDR2 SASEGT. This CDR3 is CASRTAGGNEQFF. The DNA for the CDR3 is TGTGCCAGCAGGACTGCAGGGGGGAATGAGCAGTTCTTC.

This clonotype showed up just a few times. Just one base apart from a much larger clone, this may be a read error. The V gene is TRBV12-3 or TRBV12-4, the J gene TRBJ2-1; 7 bases fit TRBD1. This CDR3 is 14 amino acids long. V dropped 4 bases and J dropped 8; count of bases not matched to a gene: 8. The CDR3 region is CASSSETGNDEQFF. The CDR3 nucleotides read TGTGCCAGCAGTTCCGAGACAGGGAACGATGAGCAGTTCTTC.

This clonotype occurred a few times. This rearrangement joins TRBV5-1 to TRBJ2-5; 13 positions agree with TRBD2. J lost 4 bases, V lost 0 bases, and 3 bases had no gene match. Germline assignment: CDR1 SGHRS and CDR2 YFSETQ. This CDR3 has 16 amino acids. The CDR3 coding sequence is TGCGCCAGCAGCTTGGAGGGACTAGCGGGACGAGAGACCCAGTACTTC. Translation gives CASSLEGLAGRETQYF.

This clonotype has a count of ten or more. The CDR3 sequence is CASSQHLSGTSETQYF. The DNA of the CDR3 is TGTGCCAGCAGCCAGCACCTAAGTGGAACATCGGAGACCCAGTACTTC. The V gene is TRBV3-1, the J gene TRBJ2-5; D uncertain. CDR1 and CDR2 from the germline V gene are LGHDT and YNNKEL (reference sequence). The CDR3 is made up of 16 amino acids. Deletions cut 3 bases from V and 5 bases from J, with 19 bases between.

This clonotype was recorded many times. The chain employs TRBV30 and TRBJ2-7, with TRBD1 as a possible D gene (5 bases). The CDR3 has 12 amino acids. Trimming cost V 2 bases and J 6 bases, with 11 bases left between them. Germline V CDR1 and CDR2: GTSNPN, SVGIG (reference sequence). CDR3 DNA sequence: TGTGCCTGGAGTCCTACAGGATCCGAGCAGTACTTC. It encodes CAWSPTGSEQYF.

The CDR3 DNA is TGTGCCTGGAGGGCGGGACAGGCTGAAGCTTTCTTT. This sequence encodes CAWRAGQAEAFF. The V gene is TRBV30, the J gene TRBJ1-1; 8 positions agree with TRBD1. Germline CDR1 GTSNPN, CDR2 SVGIG (reference sequence). The CDR3 is made up of 12 amino acids. J gave up 6 bases and V 3 bases, and 3 bases lay outside the gene matches.

The sample holds many counts of this clonotype. This chain connects TRBV7-8 to TRBJ2-7; 9 positions match TRBD2. Germline values: CDR1 SGHVS, CDR2 FQNEAQ. CDR3 length: 15 residues. The junction had 5 bases not matched to a gene; V was cut back by 1 base and J by 4 bases. CDR3 in DNA: TGTGCCAGCAGCTTAGGGCTAGCGGGGACTTACGAGCAGTACTTC. Protein sequence: CASSLGLAGTYEQYF.

The V and J genes are TRBV13 and TRBJ1-2; D not certain. Germline-derived CDR1 and CDR2 are PRHDT and FYEKMQ (reference sequence). The CDR3 is 13 residues long. V dropped 5 bases and J dropped 6 bases, with 13 bases sitting between them. The CDR3 loop is CASSPPDPNGYTF. In DNA, the CDR3 is TGTGCCAGCAGCCCCCCAGACCCAAATGGCTACACCTTC.

This clonotype appeared a few times. One base away lies a much larger clone, so this may be a sequencing read error. The chain employs TRBV3-1 and TRBJ1-1, with unresolved D. Per the germline V gene, CDR1 is LGHDT and CDR2 is YNNKEL (reference sequence). The CDR3 covers 14 residues. The ends were cut back, 0 bases at V and 10 bases at J, with 15 bases in the middle. Here the CDR3 DNA reads TGTGCCAGCAGCCAAGATCTTGACCAGTTCGGAGCTTTCTTT. Translation: CASSQDLDQFGAFF.

This clonotype was seen repeatedly, ten times or more. CDR3 sequence reads: CASTADTGELFF. The DNA for the CDR3 is TGTGCCAGCACCGCGGACACCGGGGAGCTGTTTTTT. V gene TRBV2 combines with J gene TRBJ2-2; the D is unclear. The germline V gene has CDR1 SNHLY and CDR2 FYNNEI. This CDR3 is built from 12 residues. V shed 7 bases and J shed 3 bases, with 6 bases lying between them.